This T cell receptor (beta chain) was retrieved from a study of control samples from healthy donors and cancer patients. Only one count was recorded for this clone. Per germline, CDR1 SGHRS and CDR2 YFSETQ. Trimming removed 1 base from V and 6 bases from J, with 10 bases in between. The CDR3 is 14 amino acids. The repertoire was sequenced with immunoSEQ multiplex PCR; TCRdb's copy has only in-frame clones and lacks some. The data show over 150,000 clones, about 94% seen once. The clonotype originates from a man aged 60-69 years with colorectal cancer. The rearrangement uses TRBV5-1 and TRBJ1-4; D may be TRBD1 (6 bases). The sample comprised PBMCs. CDR3 bases: TGCGCCAGCAGCTTGAGGGGGTCGGATGAAAAACTGTTTTTT. As protein: CASSLRGSDEKLFF.